Sequencing of this T cell receptor (beta chain) was carried out in a study of a mutant IDH1 vaccine in newly diagnosed glioma. Overall study context: Patients were pretreated with radiotherapy, temozolomide, or both, mostly both.

Sequenced by immunoSEQ multiplex PCR; TCRdb stores in-frame clones only, minus some. The repertoire holds under 90,000 clones, around 74% seen once, with around 8.5% in the top ten. Germline V gives CDR1 SGHAT, CDR2 FQNNGV. V shed 1 base, J shed 7 bases, and the junction held 4 bases outside the gene matches. The CDR3 is made up of 13 amino acids. The time point is: baseline, week 1 (first vaccination visit). The treatment here: pre-vaccination baseline after standard-of-care therapy. Each of the donors came in with new WHO grade 3 or 4 astrocytomas that were IDH1-mutant and ATRX-lost. This sample comprised PBMCs, obtained from a glioma patient treated with radiotherapy, temozolomide or both. The rearrangement uses TRBV11-2 and TRBJ2-7, with 7 bases that match TRBD1. This clonotype was obtained from a man between 50 and 59 years old with glioma. CDR3 sequence: CASSLGQGWEQYF. The CDR3 DNA reads TGTGCCAGCAGCTTAGGACAGGGTTGGGAGCAGTACTTC.